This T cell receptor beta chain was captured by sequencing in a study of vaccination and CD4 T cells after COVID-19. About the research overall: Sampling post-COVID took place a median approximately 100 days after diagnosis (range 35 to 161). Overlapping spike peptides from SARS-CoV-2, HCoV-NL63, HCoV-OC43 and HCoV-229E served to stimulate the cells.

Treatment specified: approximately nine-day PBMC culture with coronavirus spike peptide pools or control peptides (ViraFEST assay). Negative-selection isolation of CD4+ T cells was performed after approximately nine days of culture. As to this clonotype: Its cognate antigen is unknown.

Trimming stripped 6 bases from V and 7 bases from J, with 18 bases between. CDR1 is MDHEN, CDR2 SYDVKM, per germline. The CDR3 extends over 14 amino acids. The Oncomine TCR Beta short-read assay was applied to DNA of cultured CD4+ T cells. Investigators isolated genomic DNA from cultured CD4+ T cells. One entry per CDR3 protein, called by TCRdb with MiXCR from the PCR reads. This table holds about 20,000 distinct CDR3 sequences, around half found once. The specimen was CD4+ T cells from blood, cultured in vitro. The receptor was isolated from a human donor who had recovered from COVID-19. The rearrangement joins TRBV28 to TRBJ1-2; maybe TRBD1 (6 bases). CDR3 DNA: TGTGCCAGCAGATCAAACAGGGTAGCAAGTGGCTACACCTTC. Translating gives CASRSNRVASGYTF.